This TCR beta chain was recorded in a study of cytomegalovirus exposure and HLA in healthy donors. The study's findings and limits: In an earlier analysis, in about 530 donors, most V segments appeared productive either ~87% or ~30% of the time. Prediction of most subjects' HLA-A and HLA-B alleles by TCR beta sequences was reportedly accurate. It was assumed in the presence/absence analyses that sequencing depth was roughly uniform across donors.

Regarding this clone: Its target is unknown.

Nominally healthy donors provided the samples, though records likely missed some immune exposures. The PCR employed 60 Vbeta primers together with 13 Jbeta primers. Some clones are missing from TCRdb's copy, which holds only in-frame ones; the method was immunoSEQ multiplex PCR. The sample yields about 130,000 clones, 75% to 85% seen once. The CDR3 is 16 amino acids. Germline assignment: CDR1 SGHTA and CDR2 FQGTGA. Trimming took off 6 bases at V and 0 bases at J, with 15 bases between the two ends. Specimen: PBMCs. This sequence originates from a man in his forties or fifties in good health and CMV-seronegative. The V call is TRBV7-3, the J call TRBJ1-3; D perhaps matches TRBD1 (5 bases). CDR3 sequence: CASSQGTGHSGNTIYF. As DNA, the CDR3 is TGTGCCAGCAGTCAAGGAACAGGTCACTCTGGAAACACCATATATTTT.